This is a list of T cell receptor beta chains from one sample in a study of T-cell reconstitution after alpha-beta-depleted transplantation in children. TCRdb analysed the PCR reads with MiXCR anew, one entry per CDR3 protein. The profile shows about a million distinct CDR3 sequences, roughly 29% of them singletons. The sequences come from PBMCs, mostly from graft donor cells, collected 360 days after TCRalphabeta/CD19-depleted stem cell transplant. Receptors originate from a boy younger than two who had a stem cell transplant for SCID, so the T cells may come from the graft donor. Each CDR3 is given with its conserved first and last residue. The D gene is left open where the match is weak. Some rows mark clone size as missing; the rest say once, few, many or name a class of expanded clone.

. | TRBJ2-1 | . | TRBV7-3 | 15 | TGTGCCAGCAGCCCCCTGCGTAGCGGTTACAATGAGCAGTTCTTC | CASSPLRSGYNEQFF
TRBD1 | TRBJ2-7 | . | TRBV15 | 16 | TGTGCCACCAGCAGAGCGCCGGACAGGCTAACATACGAGCAGTACTTC | CATSRAPDRLTYEQYF
TRBD2 | TRBJ2-4 | . | TRBV5-1 | 14 | TGCGCCAGCAGCTTGGGACTAGCGGAAAACATTCAGTACTTC | CASSLGLAENIQYF
. | TRBJ2-3 | . | TRBV15 | 17 | TGTGCCACCAGCAGATTTCCAGTGCGGACCCTCACAGATACGCAGTATTTT | CATSRFPVRTLTDTQYF
TRBD1 | TRBJ2-7 | many | TRBV20-1 | 15 | TGCAGTGCTACCCTGACAGGGGGAAAATCCTACGAGCAGTACTTC | CSATLTGGKSYEQYF
TRBD1 | TRBJ2-1 | . | TRBV28 | 16 | TGTGCCAGCAGCCGATCCGGGACAGGGCTGTGGATTGAGCAGTTCTTC | CASSRSGTGLWIEQFF
TRBD2 | TRBJ2-3 | . | TRBV20-1 | 14 | TGCAGTGCTCTAGCGGGGGCGATGACAGATACGCAGTATTTT | CSALAGAMTDTQYF
TRBD2 | TRBJ2-4 | . | TRBV27 | 14 | TGTGCCAGCAGTTTAGCGGGGGGCGCAAACATTCAGTACTTC | CASSLAGGANIQYF
TRBD1 | TRBJ2-1 | . | TRBV12-3/TRBV12-4 | 16 | TGTGCCAGCAGTTTCCGCGGACAGGGAGCCTACAATGAGCAGTTCTTC | CASSFRGQGAYNEQFF
TRBD1 | TRBJ2-3 | few | TRBV24-1 | 20 | TGTGCCACCAGTGATCCTCGGGACAGGGGTTATAGTAACCGCACAGATACGCAGTATTTT | CATSDPRDRGYSNRTDTQYF
TRBD1 | TRBJ2-7 | . | TRBV6-2/TRBV6-3 | 14 | TGTGCCAGTACCGGACAGGGATCCCACTACGAGCAGTACTTC | CASTGQGSHYEQYF
. | TRBJ2-1 | few | TRBV12-3/TRBV12-4 | 15 | TGTGCCAGCATCTTACGGGATCACGACGACAATGAGCAGTTCTTC | CASILRDHDDNEQFF
TRBD1 | TRBJ1-1 | . | TRBV4-1 | 15 | TGCGCCAGCAGCCCGGCGGGACAGGGTTACACTGAAGCTTTCTTT | CASSPAGQGYTEAFF
. | TRBJ1-1 | many | TRBV12-3/TRBV12-4 | 12 | TGTGCCAGCAGTCCCCGAGGGAGGGAAGCTTTCTTT | CASSPRGREAFF
. | TRBJ1-2 | . | TRBV5-1 | 16 | TGCGCCAGCAGCTTGGCTTCGACAGGATCTAACTATGGCTACACCTTC | CASSLASTGSNYGYTF
TRBD2 | TRBJ2-5 | few | TRBV7-6 | 18 | TGTGCCAGCAGCACAGCACCCGTTAAAGGACTAGCCTCGGCGACCCAGTACTTC | CASSTAPVKGLASATQYF
. | TRBJ2-1 | once | TRBV4-2 | 20 | TGTGCCAGCAGCCCAGTGGGGGCCCCATCGGCCAAGAGCTCCTACAATGAGCAGTTCTTC | CASSPVGAPSAKSSYNEQFF
TRBD2 | TRBJ2-1 | . | TRBV9 | 16 | TGTGCCAGCAGCGTAGGGGCGGGGGTGGTTTTGAATGAGCAGTTCTTC | CASSVGAGVVLNEQFF
. | TRBJ2-3 | . | TRBV12-3/TRBV12-4 | 12 | TGTGCCAGCACCCTCAGGTCTTCCACGCAGTATTTT | CASTLRSSTQYF
. | TRBJ2-3 | . | TRBV5-1 | 17 | TGCGCCAGCAGCTTGGGGCGTCCATCCTCTGACACAGATACGCAGTATTTT | CASSLGRPSSDTDTQYF
TRBD1 | TRBJ2-7 | few | TRBV9 | 13 | TGTGCCAGCAGCGTGGACAGGGAAGACGAGCAGTACTTC | CASSVDREDEQYF
. | TRBJ1-1 | . | TRBV6-2/TRBV6-3 | 13 | TGTGCCAGCAGAGGGCAGGGGAGTCCTGAAGCTTTCTTT | CASRGQGSPEAFF
TRBD1 | TRBJ2-3 | . | TRBV2 | 16 | TGTGCCAGCAGTGGCCGACAGGGGCTTCGCACAGATACGCAGTATTTT | CASSGRQGLRTDTQYF
. | TRBJ1-3 | few | TRBV4-1 | 14 | TGCGCCAGCAGCCAAGATCCTAGGGGAAACACCATATATTTT | CASSQDPRGNTIYF
. | TRBJ2-6 | few | TRBV5-5 | 16 | TGTGCCAGCAGTCCAGTGGGGGGGCCAGGGGCCAACGTCCTGACTTTC | CASSPVGGPGANVLTF
TRBD1 | TRBJ2-6 | . | TRBV7-8 | 14 | TGTGCCAGCCGACAGGGCACTGGGGCCAACGTCCTGACTTTC | CASRQGTGANVLTF
. | TRBJ2-1 | . | TRBV6-2/TRBV6-3 | 12 | TGTGCCAGCAGAGAACTGGGCCATGAGCAGTTCTTC | CASRELGHEQFF
. | TRBJ2-3 | few | TRBV4-2 | 17 | TGTGCCAGCAGCCAAGGTACTAGCTTTGTTCTCGCAGATACGCAGTATTTT | CASSQGTSFVLADTQYF
. | TRBJ2-7 | . | TRBV28 | 13 | TGTGCCAGCAGGCGGGACGGGGATTACGAGCAGTACTTC | CASRRDGDYEQYF
. | TRBJ2-7 | few | TRBV18 | 14 | TGTGCCAGCTCACCACGTAAGACAGGCTACGAGCAGTACTTC | CASSPRKTGYEQYF
. | TRBJ2-7 | few | TRBV10-3 | 14 | TGTGCCATCAGTGAGAGGGGAAGGAACTACGAGCAGTACTTC | CAISERGRNYEQYF